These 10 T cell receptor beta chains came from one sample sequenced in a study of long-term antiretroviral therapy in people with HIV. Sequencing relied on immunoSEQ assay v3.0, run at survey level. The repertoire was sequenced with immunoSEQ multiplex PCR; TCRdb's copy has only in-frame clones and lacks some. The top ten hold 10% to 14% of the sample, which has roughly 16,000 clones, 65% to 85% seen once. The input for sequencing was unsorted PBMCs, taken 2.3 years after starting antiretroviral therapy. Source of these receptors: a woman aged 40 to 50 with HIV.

The CDR3, as DNA: TGTGCCAGTAGTATTGGCAACTCTATGAATACGCAGTATTTT. It codes for CASSIGNSMNTQYF. V is TRBV19 and J is TRBJ2-3; D gene ambiguous. This CDR3 contains 14 residues. CDR1 and CDR2 (germline): LNHDA, SQIVND (reference sequence). V dropped 3 bases and J dropped 7 bases, with 14 bases sitting between them. Looking up the rest from reference TRBV19 and TRBJ2-3 gives the full variable domain: DGGITQSPKYLFRKEGQNVTLSCEQNLNHDAMYWYRQDPGQGLRLIYYSQIVNDFQKGDIAEGYSVSREKKESFPLTVTSAQKNPTAFYLCASSIGNSMNTQYFGPGTRLTVL.

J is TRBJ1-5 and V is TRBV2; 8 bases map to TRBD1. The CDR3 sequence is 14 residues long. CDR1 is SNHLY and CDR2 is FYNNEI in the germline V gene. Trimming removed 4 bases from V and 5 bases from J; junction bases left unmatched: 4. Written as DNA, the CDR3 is TGTGCCAGCAGTGCCAGGGGGCTGGATCAGCCCCAGCATTTT. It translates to CASSARGLDQPQHF.

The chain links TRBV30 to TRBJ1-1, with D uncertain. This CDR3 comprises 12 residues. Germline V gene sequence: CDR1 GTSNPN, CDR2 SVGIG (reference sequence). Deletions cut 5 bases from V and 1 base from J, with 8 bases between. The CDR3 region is CAWAEWNTEAFF. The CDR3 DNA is TGTGCCTGGGCTGAATGGAACACTGAAGCTTTCTTT.

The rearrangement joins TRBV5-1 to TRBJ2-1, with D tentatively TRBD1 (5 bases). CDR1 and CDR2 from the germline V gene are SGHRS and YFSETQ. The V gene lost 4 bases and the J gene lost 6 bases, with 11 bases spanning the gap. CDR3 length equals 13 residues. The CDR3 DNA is TGCGCCAGCAGCCCGACAGTAGTCAATGAGCAGTTCTTC. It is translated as CASSPTVVNEQFF.

CDR3 DNA sequence: TGTGCCAGCGGGCGATCAGGGAGGGGAGAGACCCAGTACTTC. This encodes CASGRSGRGETQYF. The gene calls are TRBV2 and TRBJ2-5, with 7 bases lining up with TRBD2. CDR1 is SNHLY and CDR2 is FYNNEI in the germline V gene. The J segment lost 4 bases and the V segment lost 8 bases, leaving 10 bases of the junction unmatched. The CDR3 runs 14 residues.

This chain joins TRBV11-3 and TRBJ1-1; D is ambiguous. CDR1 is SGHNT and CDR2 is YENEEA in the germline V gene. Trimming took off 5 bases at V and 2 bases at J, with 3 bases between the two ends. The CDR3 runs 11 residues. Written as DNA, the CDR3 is TGTGCCAGCAGCCCCAACACTGAAGCTTTCTTT. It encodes CASSPNTEAFF.

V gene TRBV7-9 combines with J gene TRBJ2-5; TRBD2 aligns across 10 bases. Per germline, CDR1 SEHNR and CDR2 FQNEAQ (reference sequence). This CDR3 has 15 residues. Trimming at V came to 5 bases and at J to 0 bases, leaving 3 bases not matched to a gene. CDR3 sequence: CASSPGTSDQETQYF. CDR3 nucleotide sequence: TGTGCCAGCAGCCCGGGGACTAGCGACCAAGAGACCCAGTACTTC.

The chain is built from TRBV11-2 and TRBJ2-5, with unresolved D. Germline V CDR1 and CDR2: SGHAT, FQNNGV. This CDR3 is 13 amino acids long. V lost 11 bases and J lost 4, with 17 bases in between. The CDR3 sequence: CASTKGERETQYF. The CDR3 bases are TGTGCCTCCACCAAGGGCGAACGAGAGACCCAGTACTTC.

In DNA, the CDR3 is TGCAGCGTTGAAGGGCAACACACCGGGGAGCTGTTTTTT. It yields the protein CSVEGQHTGELFF. The gene calls are TRBV29-1 and TRBJ2-2; D is ambiguous. This CDR3 contains 13 residues. Trimming stripped 1 base from V and 3 bases from J, with 6 bases between. The germline CDR1 and CDR2 sequences are SQVTM and ANQGSEA.

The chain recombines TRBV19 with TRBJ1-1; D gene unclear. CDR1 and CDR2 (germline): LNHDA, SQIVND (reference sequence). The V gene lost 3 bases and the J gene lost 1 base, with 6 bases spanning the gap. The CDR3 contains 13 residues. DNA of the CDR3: TGTGCCAGTAGTATCACCCCGAACACTGAAGCTTTCTTT. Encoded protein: CASSITPNTEAFF.